The source of this TCR beta chain is a study of cytomegalovirus exposure and HLA in healthy donors. Study observations and caveats: In a later analysis, common viral pathogens appeared linked to several of the most significant clusters. For TCR beta chains, V- and J-gene trimming was later linked to a missense DCLRE1C variant. In an earlier analysis, most TCR beta V segments were productive about 87% or about 30% of the time.

This clone was counted a single time. As yet, its antigen is unknown. CDR3 length equals 15 residues. Per the germline V gene, CDR1 is MNHNY and CDR2 is SVGAGI (reference sequence). The junction had 8 bases not matched to a gene; V was cut back by 7 bases and J by 6 bases. This PCR relied on a set of 60 Vbeta primers and 13 Jbeta primers. Profiling relied on immunoSEQ multiplex PCR, and the TCRdb table lists in-frame clones only, not all of them. The sample has about 59,000 clones; 65% to 80% are singletons. The genes are TRBV6-6 and TRBJ2-2; 10 bases match TRBD1. This TCR came from a man between 25 and 39 years old in good health and CMV-seropositive. Sequenced material: PBMCs. In DNA, the CDR3 is TGTGCCAGCAACCGGGGGACAGGGGTGGCCGGGGAGCTGTTTTTT. It encodes CASNRGTGVAGELFF.